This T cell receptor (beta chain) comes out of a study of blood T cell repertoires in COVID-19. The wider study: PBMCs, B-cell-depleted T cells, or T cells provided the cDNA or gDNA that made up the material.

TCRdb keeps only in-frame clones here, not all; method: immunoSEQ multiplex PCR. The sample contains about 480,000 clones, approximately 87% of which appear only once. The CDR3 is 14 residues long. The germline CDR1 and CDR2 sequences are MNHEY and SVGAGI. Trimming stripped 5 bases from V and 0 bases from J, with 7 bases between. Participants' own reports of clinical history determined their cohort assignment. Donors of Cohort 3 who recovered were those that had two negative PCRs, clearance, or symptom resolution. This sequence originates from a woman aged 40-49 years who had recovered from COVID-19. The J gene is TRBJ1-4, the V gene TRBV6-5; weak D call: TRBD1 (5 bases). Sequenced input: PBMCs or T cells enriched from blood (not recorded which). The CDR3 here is CASSRTSTNEKLFF. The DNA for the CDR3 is TGTGCCAGCAGTCGGACATCAACTAATGAAAAACTGTTTTTT.